The rows below give T cell receptor beta chains drawn from one sample of a study of shared T cell receptors in the human thymus. Method: immunoSEQ multiplex PCR; TCRdb's copy keeps in-frame clones and lacks some. This table holds hundreds of thousands of clones, roughly 88% found once. The same data also contributed to another study, on human thymus T cells.

What was sequenced was thymocytes. These receptors originate from a girl under three years old with a congenital heart defect. Both conserved end residues are part of each CDR3. Each record gives: J gene, V gene, CDR3 protein.

j_call: TRBJ2-2
v_call: TRBV10-2
cdr3_aa: CASSVNRGPNTGELFF

j_call: TRBJ2-2
v_call: TRBV14
cdr3_aa: CASSRRSGGDPGELFF

j_call: TRBJ2-3
v_call: TRBV11-3
cdr3_aa: CASSSSSSGGPRVTDTQYF

j_call: TRBJ1-2
v_call: TRBV5-6
cdr3_aa: CASSLEGRDYGYTF

j_call: TRBJ1-4
v_call: TRBV15
cdr3_aa: CATSRGPGIRGNEKLFF

j_call: TRBJ2-3
v_call: TRBV18
cdr3_aa: CASSPGTDTQYF

j_call: TRBJ2-5
v_call: TRBV2
cdr3_aa: CASSERVQETQYF

j_call: TRBJ1-1
v_call: TRBV7-9
cdr3_aa: CASSYKGGTEAFF

j_call: TRBJ1-2
v_call: TRBV5-4
cdr3_aa: CASSFSSYGYTF

j_call: TRBJ1-3
v_call: TRBV19
cdr3_aa: CASSYPFRQHNRSSGNTIYF

j_call: TRBJ2-7
v_call: TRBV6-5
cdr3_aa: CASSFNRDTYEQYF

j_call: TRBJ1-1
v_call: TRBV6-5
cdr3_aa: CASSSRVMSTEAFF

j_call: TRBJ1-2
v_call: TRBV5-6
cdr3_aa: CASSLARRVYGYTF

j_call: TRBJ1-2
v_call: TRBV5-6
cdr3_aa: CASSFILSYGYTF

j_call: TRBJ2-1
v_call: TRBV10-1
cdr3_aa: CASAAGQRGAGSKYNEQFF

j_call: TRBJ1-5
v_call: TRBV2
cdr3_aa: CASGADQPQHF

j_call: TRBJ1-2
v_call: TRBV10-3
cdr3_aa: CAISALSKYGYTF

j_call: TRBJ2-2
v_call: TRBV7-2
cdr3_aa: CASSPRGPGNTGELFF

j_call: TRBJ1-4
v_call: TRBV9
cdr3_aa: CASSVAAGTTNEKLFF

j_call: TRBJ2-5
v_call: TRBV7-9
cdr3_aa: CASSSGLVEETQYF

j_call: TRBJ2-7
v_call: TRBV5-1
cdr3_aa: CASRPGPSMRHEQYF

j_call: TRBJ1-1
v_call: TRBV5-4
cdr3_aa: CASSLGRGHLPKNTEAFF

j_call: TRBJ1-2
v_call: TRBV21-1
cdr3_aa: CASSRAETCYGYTF

j_call: TRBJ2-3
v_call: TRBV5-1
cdr3_aa: CASSRQGHSTDTQYF

j_call: TRBJ1-3
v_call: TRBV30
cdr3_aa: CAWSYRDSGNTIYF

j_call: TRBJ2-7
v_call: TRBV29-1
cdr3_aa: CSVLTGTGPYEQYF

j_call: TRBJ2-5
v_call: TRBV7-2
cdr3_aa: CASSPTESGSVFRWAQYF

j_call: TRBJ2-1
v_call: TRBV6-6
cdr3_aa: CASSYMGVEQFF

j_call: TRBJ1-2
v_call: TRBV2
cdr3_aa: CASSGVGGGYTF

j_call: TRBJ1-1
v_call: TRBV29-1
cdr3_aa: CRVQGGQSLTGTEAFF

j_call: TRBJ2-1
v_call: TRBV7-7
cdr3_aa: CASSLVAAGGPNEQFF

j_call: TRBJ1-6
v_call: TRBV5-6
cdr3_aa: CASSRTGSNSPLHF

j_call: TRBJ2-2
v_call: TRBV5-1
cdr3_aa: CASSWGPDRLARTGELFF

j_call: TRBJ1-1
v_call: TRBV7-2
cdr3_aa: CASSLGRNTEAFF

j_call: TRBJ1-2
v_call: TRBV9
cdr3_aa: CASSVVRGGYTF

j_call: TRBJ2-3
v_call: TRBV7-2
cdr3_aa: CASSPGVALIDTQYF

j_call: TRBJ2-4
v_call: TRBV27
cdr3_aa: CASSWGGLAKNIQYF

j_call: TRBJ2-5
v_call: TRBV29-1
cdr3_aa: CSVAPTGSRETQYF